The 11 T cell receptor beta chains given below trace back to one sample, sequenced in a study of cytomegalovirus exposure and HLA in healthy donors. Some clones are missing from TCRdb's copy, which holds only in-frame ones; the method was immunoSEQ multiplex PCR. The data show roughly 180,000 clones, about four fifths seen once. Input material: PBMCs. These receptors all stem from a man in his late teens or twenties in good health and CMV-seropositive.

The V call is TRBV6-5, the J call TRBJ2-1, with TRBD2 as a possible D gene (6 bases). The germline V and J ends were trimmed by 3 bases and 8 bases, with 20 bases remaining between them. Germline V gene data show CDR1 as MNHEY and CDR2 as SVGAGI. The CDR3 length is 16 residues. CDR3 nucleotide sequence: TGTGCCAGCAGTTATCTAGCGAATGGTATAGGGGATGAGCAGTTCTTC. The encoded protein is CASSYLANGIGDEQFF.

This chain uses TRBV7-2 with TRBJ2-2, with TRBD2 matching 13 bases. CDR3 length: 18 amino acids. Germline V lookup: CDR1 SGHTA, CDR2 FQGNSA. V trimming: 5 bases; J trimming: 5 bases; junction bases outside the gene matches: 11. DNA of the CDR3: TGTGCCAGCAGCCGTAGGCCGGGACTAGCGGGATGGACCGGGGAGCTGTTTTTT. Translation gives CASSRRPGLAGWTGELFF.

V gene TRBV4-2 combines with J gene TRBJ2-3; tentative D call: TRBD1 (6 bases). The V end lost 6 bases, the J end lost 2 bases, and 12 bases lay between the germline ends. This CDR3 comprises 14 residues. Per the germline V gene, CDR1 is LGHNA and CDR2 is YNFKEQ. DNA of the CDR3: TGTGCCAGCAGAGTGGACAGAAACACAGATACGCAGTATTTT. It yields the protein CASRVDRNTDTQYF.

In nucleotides, the CDR3 is TGTGCCAGCAGGCCATGGACTGGGAGCTCCTACAATGAGCAGTTCTTC. Encoded protein: CASRPWTGSSYNEQFF. The V gene is TRBV2, the J gene TRBJ2-1, with D perhaps matching TRBD2 (5 bases). CDR1 and CDR2 from the germline V gene are SNHLY and FYNNEI. The V gene lost 6 bases and the J gene lost 0 bases, with 15 bases spanning the gap. The CDR3 contains 16 residues.

The chain links TRBV30 to TRBJ2-5; TRBD2 agrees at 9 bases. With 2 bases clipped from V and 2 bases from J, the junction kept 12 bases outside the gene matches. This CDR3 has 17 amino acids. In germline, CDR1 is GTSNPN, CDR2 SVGIG (reference sequence). The CDR3 loop is CAWSQNLAGLYQETQYF. CDR3 in DNA: TGTGCCTGGAGTCAGAACCTAGCGGGACTCTATCAAGAGACCCAGTACTTC.

The chain is built from TRBV6-4 and TRBJ2-7; D is unresolved. V lost 6 bases and J 3 bases, leaving 3 bases between the germline ends. The CDR3 is 10 residues long. Germline CDR1 and CDR2: MRHNA and SNTAGT. Here the CDR3 reads CASRRYEQYF. DNA of the CDR3: TGTGCCAGCAGGCGCTACGAGCAGTACTTC.

The chain couples TRBV29-1 to TRBJ2-7, with D perhaps matching TRBD1 (6 bases). The CDR3 totals 14 residues. The germline gives CDR1 SQVTM, CDR2 ANQGSEA. Between the trimmed V and J ends, which lost 4 bases and 1 base, there was a span of 14 bases. The CDR3 coding sequence is TGCAGCGTTGTGCAGGGGTTTACTTCCTACGAGCAGTACTTC. Translating gives CSVVQGFTSYEQYF.

This clone was seen more than once but under ten times. The chain links TRBV9 to TRBJ2-5; D ambiguous. V was cut by 4 bases and J by 3 bases, with 4 bases left in between. Germline CDR1 reads SGDLS; CDR2 reads YYNGEE. The CDR3 is made up of 11 amino acids. CDR3 residues: CASSREETQYF. The CDR3 DNA follows: TGTGCCAGCAGCCGAGAAGAGACCCAGTACTTC.

The chain combines TRBV5-1 with TRBJ2-5, with TRBD2 as a possible D gene (5 bases). Trimming shortened V by 0 bases and J by 2 bases, and 11 bases separated the two germline ends. This CDR3 is 15 amino acids long. Germline-derived CDR1 and CDR2 are SGHRS and YFSETQ. CDR3 DNA sequence: TGCGCCAGCAGCTTGGGTGAGGGCCGGCAAGAGACCCAGTACTTC. Amino acids: CASSLGEGRQETQYF. The whole variable domain, remainder taken from reference TRBV5-1 and TRBJ2-5, is KAGVTQTPRYLIKTRGQQVTLSCSPISGHRSVSWYQQTPGQGLQFLFEYFSETQRNKGNFPGRFSGRQFSNSRSEMNVSTLELGDSALYLCASSLGEGRQETQYFGPGTRLLVL.

This clone showed up many times. V gene TRBV10-3 combines with J gene TRBJ2-3; 11 nucleotides line up with TRBD2. This CDR3 contains 16 residues. With V trimmed by 11 bases and J by 6 bases, 16 bases remained unmatched. The germline CDR1 and CDR2 sequences are ENHRY and SYGVKD. As DNA, the CDR3 is TGTGCCTCCGCCTCCGGGACTAGCGGCATGGGGGATACGCAGTATTTT. Protein product: CASASGTSGMGDTQYF.

The chain has TRBV4-2 and TRBJ2-1; 8 bases map to TRBD1. The germline CDR1 and CDR2 sequences are LGHNA and YNFKEQ. This CDR3 region has 12 residues. V shed 4 bases, J shed 13 bases, and the junction held 6 bases outside the gene matches. The DNA for the CDR3 is TGTGCCAGCAGCCTGGGGGACAGGCGCCAGTTCTTC. Translating gives CASSLGDRRQFF.